This is a list of T cell receptor beta chains from one sample in a study of T cell changes during pregnancy in multiple sclerosis. Profiling relied on immunoSEQ multiplex PCR, and the TCRdb table lists in-frame clones only, not all of them. The sample shows some 47,000 clones, more than 75% of them seen only once. The sample here was CD8+ T cells from peripheral blood mononuclear cells, taken after pregnancy. The receptors shown here come from a female donor in good health, enrolled as a control in a pregnancy study. Both conserved end residues are trimmed from each CDR3. Some rows have no size entry. The others give once, few or many, or a class for an expanded clone.

9	TRBV29-1	NA	TRBJ2-1	SVPLTGEQF
13	TRBV27	NA	TRBJ1-4	ASSLQGTTNEKLF
13	TRBV7-9	NA	TRBJ2-5	ASSLTDRELETQY
12	TRBV9	NA	TRBJ1-3	ASSVPDSRNTIY
11	TRBV7-2	NA	TRBJ1-2	ASSPDFYGGYT
13	TRBV6-1	NA	TRBJ2-1	ASSVLAGPDNEQF
12	TRBV5-8	NA	TRBJ2-7	ASSLGDSAYEQY
12	TRBV19	NA	TRBJ2-1	ASSPFLGFNEQF
11	TRBV5-6	few	TRBJ2-3	ASSPGNTDTQY
15	TRBV4-2	NA	TRBJ2-1	ASSQLRNSGAYNEQF
8	TRBV28	NA	TRBJ1-5	ASPKKPQH
13	TRBV7-9	NA	TRBJ1-2	ASSFGASLGYGYT
14	TRBV9	NA	TRBJ1-1	ASSPDRGQMNTEAF
12	TRBV4-3	NA	TRBJ2-1	ASSQSQFGNEQF
12	TRBV19	few	TRBJ1-4	ASSIRQGNEKLF
12	TRBV2	NA	TRBJ2-5	ASTSGFFQETQY
12	TRBV4-1	NA	TRBJ1-2	ASSPYRGNYGYT
12	TRBV27	NA	TRBJ1-2	ASSPTGGRDGYT
11	TRBV19	NA	TRBJ1-2	ASLGQGGYGYT
11	TRBV5-4	NA	TRBJ2-5	ASSAGLEETQY
14	TRBV4-2	NA	TRBJ2-7	ASSQDRSGGFYEQY
11	TRBV27	NA	TRBJ1-5	ASSLYRGRPQH
13	TRBV11-3	NA	TRBJ2-5	ASSSRGPSKETQY
13	TRBV7-9	NA	TRBJ2-5	ASSYREGDQETQY
12	TRBV2	NA	TRBJ1-5	ASSRTGYDQPQH
11	TRBV5-8	NA	TRBJ2-1	ASSLTGDNEQF
12	TRBV11-1	NA	TRBJ2-7	ASSLETVLGEQY
11	TRBV15	NA	TRBJ2-1	ATGEEAYNEQF